The 26 T cell receptor beta chains below all came from one sample that was sequenced in a study of breast tumors, draining lymph nodes, adjacent tissues. Breast cancer patients provided tissue from their axillary draining lymph nodes. A single record per CDR3 protein comes from TCRdb applying MiXCR to the multiplex PCR reads. This table has 140,000 to 150,000 distinct CDR3 sequences, 32% appearing once. Sequencing was done on a sample of axillary lymph node tissue. The receptor set was obtained from a female donor with breast cancer. Some clones in this sample may be carry-over from other donors' samples.

The chain joins TRBV2 to TRBJ2-1, with 7 bases that match TRBD2. Trimming at V came to 4 bases and at J to 16 bases, leaving 19 bases not matched to a gene. The CDR3 has 15 amino acids. The germline V gene has CDR1 SNHLY and CDR2 FYNNEI. CDR3 residues: CASSGRDYSGTGFFF. CDR3 nucleotide sequence: TGTGCCAGCAGTGGCCGGGACTATTCGGGTACAGGCTTCTTCTTC.

This clonotype appeared many times. The chain links TRBV11-3 to TRBJ1-2, with 7 nucleotides matching TRBD1. The V gene's germline CDR1 is SGHNT and CDR2 YENEEA. CDR3 length: 15 residues. V lost 1 base and J lost 9; bases outside the gene matches: 11. CDR3 region: CASSLADREGLRYTF. CDR3 DNA: TGTGCCAGCAGCTTAGCCGACAGGGAAGGTCTCCGCTACACCTTC.

About this clonotype itself: With a much larger clone just one base away, this may be a read error. This chain connects TRBV6-5 to TRBJ1-4; 7 bases line up with TRBD1. Germline lookup yields CDR1 MNHEY and CDR2 SVGAGI. The length of the CDR3 is 15 residues. CDR3 nucleotides: TGTGCCGGCAGGCCGACAGGGTACCCTAATGAAAAACTGTTTTTT. It is translated as CAGRPTGYPNEKLFF.

This chain joins TRBV30 and TRBJ1-1; D is unresolved. The germline V gene has CDR1 GTSNPN and CDR2 SVGIG (reference sequence). V was cut by 7 bases and J by 4 bases, with 10 bases left in between. CDR3 length: 11 residues. This CDR3 reads CAYDRGTEAFF. As DNA, the CDR3 is TGTGCCTACGACCGGGGCACTGAAGCTTTCTTT.

This clonotype has at least ten counts. This chain connects TRBV30 to TRBJ1-3, with TRBD1 as a possible D gene (5 bases). This CDR3 has 14 residues. CDR1 GTSNPN and CDR2 SVGIG come from the germline V gene (reference sequence). Trimming took 3 bases from V and 4 from J, leaving 13 bases between them. The CDR3 DNA reads TGTGCCTGGAGGGCTCGGGGGAAGGGAAACACCATATATTTT. As protein: CAWRARGKGNTIYF.

This clonotype was seen ten or more times. This sequence joins TRBV2 and TRBJ1-2, with D perhaps TRBD1 (6 bases). Germline V CDR1 and CDR2: SNHLY, FYNNEI. Trimming left V 8 bases short and J 4 bases short, with 14 bases between. The CDR3 length is 13 residues. CDR3 sequence: CASGQTDTYGYTF. The CDR3 DNA reads TGTGCCAGCGGACAGACGGATACCTATGGCTACACCTTC.

This sequence joins TRBV6-2 or TRBV6-3 and TRBJ2-7; D possibly uses TRBD1 or TRBD2 (5 bases each). Between the trimmed V and J ends, which lost 8 bases and 7 bases, there was a span of 15 bases. The length of the CDR3 is 12 residues. Germline lookup yields CDR1 MNHEY and CDR2 SVGEGT. CDR3 sequence (DNA): TGTGCCAGCTGTTTAGGGACGGGTGAGCAGTACGTC. Its translation is CASCLGTGEQYV.

This clonotype is labeled medium-sized (0.01 to 0.1%). The rearrangement uses TRBV6-1 and TRBJ1-2; TRBD1 might be the D (5 bases). Trimming left V 2 bases short and J 2 bases short, with 9 bases between. CDR3 length: 14 residues. Germline V lookup: CDR1 MNHNS, CDR2 SASEGT. Here the CDR3 DNA reads TGTGCCAGCAGTGAACTCCGACAGAACTATGGCTACACCTTC. Protein sequence: CASSELRQNYGYTF.

About this clonotype itself: One end of the junction is discordant with germline, which a read error may explain. The rearrangement links TRBV20-1 to TRBJ1-6; TRBD1 matches at 8 bases. From germline, CDR1 is DFQATT and CDR2 SNEGSKA (reference sequence). The CDR3 is made up of 17 amino acids. As DNA, the CDR3 is TGCAATGCTACCCAGCTTGGACAGGGTGGTGCTAATTCACCCCTCCACTTT. Amino acid sequence: CNATQLGQGGANSPLHF.

In DNA, the CDR3 is TGTGCCACCAGTTTACGCAGGCCCGACGAATTGAACACTGAAGCTTTCTTT. Its translation: CATSLRRPDELNTEAFF. This chain connects TRBV24-1 to TRBJ1-1; D is unclear. Germline V gene sequence: CDR1 KGHDR, CDR2 SFDVKD. CDR3 length: 17 amino acids. The V end was cut by 6 bases, the J end by 0 bases, with 19 bases between.

The chain employs TRBV9 and TRBJ1-4; 7 bases line up with TRBD1. V dropped 0 bases and J dropped 8; count of bases not matched to a gene: 7. The CDR3 has 15 residues. Germline CDR1 SGDLS, CDR2 YYNGEE. This CDR3 is CASSVGQGGSEKLFF. CDR3 DNA sequence: TGTGCCAGCAGCGTAGGACAGGGAGGCAGCGAAAAACTGTTTTTT.

There are many counts of this clonotype. The chain combines TRBV12-3 or TRBV12-4 with TRBJ1-3; no firm D call. The ends were cut back, 3 bases at V and 2 bases at J, with 8 bases in the middle. This CDR3 contains 14 residues. The CDR3 sequence: CASSLGSTGNTIYF. In DNA form, the CDR3 reads TGTGCCAGCAGTTTGGGCAGCACTGGAAACACCATATATTTT.

This clonotype occurred many times. This chain uses TRBV20-1 with TRBJ1-6, with unresolved D. The germline V and J ends were trimmed by 2 bases and 10 bases, with 15 bases remaining between them. This CDR3 contains 14 residues. CDR1 is DFQATT and CDR2 is SNEGSKA in the germline V gene (reference sequence). The CDR3 bases are TGCAGTGCTAGAATTGGAGGGATGGGCTCACCCCTCCACTTT. This codes for CSARIGGMGSPLHF.

In this sample, this clonotype turned up many times. The rearrangement joins TRBV11-2 to TRBJ2-7; tentative D call: TRBD2 (6 bases). The CDR3 spans 14 residues. CDR1 and CDR2 from the germline V gene are SGHAT and FQNNGV. Between the trimmed V and J ends, which lost 1 base and 3 bases, there was a span of 10 bases. The CDR3 loop is CASSLAGDRYEQYV. CDR3 coding DNA: TGTGCCAGCAGCTTAGCGGGGGACCGCTACGAGCAGTACGTC.

V gene TRBV5-1 combines with J gene TRBJ1-6, with D maybe TRBD1 (5 bases). V lost 0 bases and J lost 0, with 19 bases in between. Germline V gene lookup returns CDR1 SGHRS and CDR2 YFSETQ. The CDR3 is 20 residues long. The CDR3 loop reads CASSLGGHTPTSSYNSPLHF. CDR3 coding DNA: TGCGCCAGCAGCTTGGGCGGACATACACCTACGAGCTCCTATAATTCACCCCTCCACTTT.

Concerning this clonotype: This may come from a read error, since a much larger clone is one base off. For the CDR3, the DNA is TGTGCCAGCAGGCGAACCGGGAGGGCAGATACGCAGTATTTT. Protein: CASRRTGRADTQYF. The chain joins TRBV6-1 to TRBJ2-3; TRBD2 matches at 8 bases. The germline V gene encodes CDR1 MNHNS and CDR2 SASEGT. V shed 6 bases and J 4 bases; nucleotides not matched to a gene: 6. The CDR3 has 14 residues.

A single count supports this clonotype. Its ends do not fully match the called genes, so a read error is possible. The chain employs TRBV7-9 and TRBJ2-7; D is unresolved. Germline lookup yields CDR1 SEHNR and CDR2 FQNEAQ (reference sequence). The CDR3 spans 13 residues. The CDR3 is CASSLAEEYEQCF. The CDR3, as DNA: TGTGCTAGCAGCTTAGCTGAGGAATACGAGCAGTGCTTC.

This clonotype occurred many times. V and J are TRBV6-2 or TRBV6-3 and TRBJ1-5, with 7 bases that match TRBD1. CDR1 MNHEY and CDR2 SVGEGT come from the germline V gene. The CDR3 has 15 amino acids. The V segment lost 6 bases and the J segment 3 bases; nucleotides outside the gene matches: 8. The CDR3 loop reads CASSPTGASNQPQHF. For the CDR3, the DNA is TGTGCCAGCAGCCCCACAGGGGCCTCCAATCAGCCCCAGCATTTT.

This clonotype showed up many times. This chain joins TRBV11-1 and TRBJ2-7; a possible D gene is TRBD1 (6 bases). CDR1 SGHAT and CDR2 FQDESV come from the germline V gene (reference sequence). Trimming stripped 5 bases from V and 3 bases from J, with 8 bases between. CDR3 length: 12 residues. The CDR3 here is CASSRDNYEQYV. The CDR3 DNA follows: TGTGCCAGCAGCAGGGACAACTACGAGCAGTACGTC.

A word on this clonotype: A read error may explain this, as a much larger clone is one base away. The genes are TRBV30 and TRBJ2-2; possibly TRBD2 for D (5 bases). V lost 1 base and J 3 bases, leaving 15 bases between the germline ends. Germline V CDR1 and CDR2: GTSNPN, SVGIG (reference sequence). The CDR3 has 16 residues. The CDR3 sequence is CAWSGEAESDTGELFF. CDR3 nucleotide sequence: TGTGCCTGGAGTGGGGAAGCGGAGTCGGACACCGGGGAGCTGTTTTTT.

To note about this clonotype: This may come from a read error, since a much larger clone is one base off. This chain connects TRBV24-1 to TRBJ1-1; D is unresolved. This CDR3 is 12 amino acids long. Germline V gene data show CDR1 as KGHDR and CDR2 as SFDVKD. The DNA for the CDR3 is TGTGCCACCAGTGATTCTTCGGGTGAAGCTTCCTTT. This sequence encodes CATSDSSGEASF.

The table lists this clonotype with many counts. The V and J genes are TRBV12-3 or TRBV12-4 and TRBJ1-4; D possibly corresponds to TRBD1 (5 bases). This CDR3 spans 14 amino acids. V lost 3 bases, J lost 6 bases, and 11 bases lay in between. In DNA form, the CDR3 reads TGTGCCAGCAGTTTTGGGGCAGCGTATGAAAAACTGTTTTTT. Protein sequence: CASSFGAAYEKLFF.

The V and J genes are TRBV25-1 and TRBJ1-2; 9 nucleotides agree with TRBD1. Trimming cost V 5 bases and J 5 bases; bases outside gene matches: 6. Germline V gene data show CDR1 as MGHDK and CDR2 as SYGVNS. The CDR3 sequence is 14 residues long. The CDR3 nucleotides are TGTGCCAGCAGTCGATCCGGGACAGGGTATGGCTACACCTTC. Its protein is CASSRSGTGYGYTF.

The chain is built from TRBV12-3 or TRBV12-4 and TRBJ1-5; D unresolved. CDR3 length: 14 amino acids. V was trimmed by 0 bases and J by 2 bases, leaving 5 bases between them. The CDR3 loop is CASSLALGNQPQHF. CDR3 in DNA: TGTGCCAGCAGTTTAGCGTTGGGCAATCAGCCCCAGCATTTT.

This clonotype was seen only once. One end of the junction is discordant with germline, which a read error may explain. V and J are TRBV18 and TRBJ2-3; D is undetermined. Germline lookup yields CDR1 KGHSH and CDR2 LQKENI. The CDR3 is made up of 14 amino acids. CDR3 sequence (DNA): TGTGCCAGCCCACCAGTTAGGGCTAGAGATACGCAGTATTTT. It yields the protein CASPPVRARDTQYF.

The rearrangement joins TRBV5-1 to TRBJ2-3; 7 nucleotides agree with TRBD1. This CDR3 has 15 residues. Germline CDR1 reads SGHRS; CDR2 reads YFSETQ. Trimming at V came to 1 base and at J to 8 bases, leaving 10 bases not matched to a gene. For the CDR3, the DNA is TGCGCCAGCAGCTTGACAGGGGCCTCAGGGGCTACGCAGTATTTT. This codes for CASSLTGASGATQYF. Using reference TRBV5-1 and TRBJ2-3 for the parts outside the CDR3, the full variable domain is KAGVTQTPRYLIKTRGQQVTLSCSPISGHRSVSWYQQTPGQGLQFLFEYFSETQRNKGNFPGRFSGRQFSNSRSEMNVSTLELGDSALYLCASSLTGASGATQYFGPGTRLTVL.